The 3 T cell receptor beta chains listed next were all sequenced from one sample in a study of CD8+CD57+ T cells in acquired aplastic anemia. Genomic DNA constituted the template upon which TCR beta VDJ and CDR3 profiling was performed. TCRdb analysed the reads with MiXCR anew, one entry per CDR3 protein. The sample records 100,000 to 130,000 distinct CDR3 sequences, around 50% being singletons. The sample consisted of sorted CD4+, CD8+, or CD8+CD57+ T cells (not recorded which) from PBMCs. Receptor source: a human donor in good health, serving as a control.

This clonotype has a single count. This chain's CDR3 is CSVDSRRDRSNYGYTF. CDR3 sequence (DNA): TGCAGCGTCGACAGTCGACGTGACCGCTCTAACTATGGCTACACCTTC. The chain is built from TRBV29-1 and TRBJ1-2; possibly TRBD1 for D (5 bases). Germline CDR1 reads SQVTM; CDR2 reads ANQGSEA. V was clipped by 6 bases and J by 0 bases, with 20 bases between them. There are 16 residues in the CDR3.

In this sample, this clonotype turned up many times. The rearrangement uses TRBV5-5 and TRBJ2-1, with D possibly being TRBD1 or TRBD2 (5 bases each). Germline CDR1 and CDR2: SGHKS and YYEKEE (reference sequence). The CDR3 has 14 residues. Trimming removed 6 bases from V and 5 bases from J, with 15 bases in between. CDR3 residues: CASIPGTLNNEQFF. The CDR3 region has the DNA TGTGCCAGCATCCCAGGGACCCTAAACAATGAGCAGTTCTTC.

Comment on this clonotype: Mismatch with germline at one junction end may stem from a read error. The chain uses TRBV2 and TRBJ2-5; TRBD2 agrees at 8 bases. The CDR3 covers 14 residues. In germline, CDR1 is SNHLY, CDR2 FYNNEI. CDR3 residues: CDSSASAGGETQYF. As DNA, the CDR3 is TGTGACAGCAGTGCCTCTGCGGGGGGTGAGACCCAGTACTTC.